Shown below are 20 T cell receptor beta chains from a single sample sequenced in a study of blood T cells in healthy people across ages. A second PCR of roughly 7 to 11 cycles used a sample-barcoded 5' primer and a J-beta primer mix. TCRdb independently ran MiXCR on the 5' RACE reads; one entry per CDR3 protein. This sample yields about 1.1 million distinct CDR3 sequences, of which more than 30% are seen a single time; under 15% belongs to the top ten. The sample was blood. These receptor sequences come from a man aged 18 to 30 in good health.

The rearrangement joins TRBV20-1 to TRBJ2-3; 8 positions agree with TRBD1. CDR1 and CDR2 (germline): DFQATT, SNEGSKA (reference sequence). This CDR3 is 13 amino acids long. Trimming at V came to 3 bases and at J to 4 bases, leaving 3 bases not matched to a gene. The CDR3 DNA sequence: TGCAGTGCTAGTGTACAGGGGGCAGATACGCAGTATTTT. Translating gives CSASVQGADTQYF.

The chain couples TRBV20-1 to TRBJ2-3; TRBD1 aligns across 7 bases. CDR1 is DFQATT and CDR2 is SNEGSKA in the germline V gene (reference sequence). The CDR3 spans 14 residues. The V segment lost 4 bases and the J segment 5 bases; nucleotides outside the gene matches: 9. CDR3 in DNA: TGCAGTGCTACGAGGACAGGCTTAGGAGATACGCAGTATTTT. Encoded protein: CSATRTGLGDTQYF.

The chain joins TRBV10-3 to TRBJ1-2; D not resolved. This CDR3 has 11 amino acids. V lost 4 bases and J lost 10, with 10 bases in between. In germline, CDR1 is ENHRY, CDR2 SYGVKD. The CDR3 here is CAISAGEVYTF. CDR3 DNA sequence: TGTGCCATCAGTGCCGGGGAGGTCTACACCTTC.

The chain is built from TRBV2 and TRBJ2-7; 10 bases match TRBD1. Germline trimming cut 8 bases from V and 3 bases from J; bases unmatched to any gene: 10. The CDR3 spans 15 residues. Looked up from germline, CDR1 is SNHLY and CDR2 is FYNNEI. This CDR3 reads CASGKDRGNLYEQYF. The DNA for the CDR3 is TGTGCCAGCGGGAAGGACAGGGGGAACCTCTACGAGCAGTACTTC.

J is TRBJ1-2 and V is TRBV6-5, with TRBD1 as a possible D gene (6 bases). Germline V gives CDR1 MNHEY, CDR2 SVGAGI. The CDR3 has 14 amino acids. V was pared by 2 bases and J by 6 bases, with 13 bases between. The CDR3 DNA sequence: TGTGCCAGCAGTTACAGGGGACATCAAGATGGCTACACCTTC. This sequence encodes CASSYRGHQDGYTF.

This sequence joins TRBV6-1 and TRBJ2-1; D is unclear. This CDR3 has 17 residues. Trimming removed 3 bases at V and 3 bases at J, with 18 bases between. Germline CDR1 reads MNHNS; CDR2 reads SASEGT. The CDR3: CASSEGNRAFLYNEQFF. The DNA of the CDR3 is TGTGCCAGCAGTGAGGGGAACCGGGCCTTCCTCTACAATGAGCAGTTCTTC.

This chain connects TRBV28 to TRBJ2-1; a possible D gene is TRBD1 (6 bases). V lost 5 bases and J lost 8, with 13 bases in between. CDR3 length equals 13 residues. In germline, CDR1 is MDHEN, CDR2 SYDVKM. The CDR3 protein is CASSPQGPHEQFF. DNA of the CDR3: TGTGCCAGCAGTCCACAGGGTCCCCATGAGCAGTTCTTC.

The chain couples TRBV6-5 to TRBJ2-5; the match to TRBD1 covers 8 bases. The CDR3 sequence is 15 residues long. Germline CDR1 is MNHEY and CDR2 is SVGAGI. J gave up 7 bases and V 6 bases, and 13 bases lay outside the gene matches. CDR3 sequence (DNA): TGTGCCAGCAGGGCCCAACAGGGGACAGGTGGGACCCAGTACTTC. This codes for CASRAQQGTGGTQYF.

The rearrangement links TRBV6-5 to TRBJ1-2; 10 bases fit TRBD1. V shed 6 bases and J 7 bases; nucleotides not matched to a gene: 8. This CDR3 contains 14 residues. Germline V lookup: CDR1 MNHEY, CDR2 SVGAGI. In DNA form, the CDR3 reads TGTGCCAGCAGCCCCGGACAGGGGGGGTTTGGCTACACCTTC. It encodes CASSPGQGGFGYTF.

This rearrangement joins TRBV6-6 to TRBJ1-5, with 7 bases that match TRBD1. The trim removed 5 bases at V and 1 base at J, leaving 8 bases unmatched. The CDR3 covers 16 residues. CDR1 and CDR2 from the germline V gene are MNHNY and SVGAGI (reference sequence). CDR3 coding DNA: TGTGCCAGCAGTATTAAGAACAGGGGAAGCAATCAGCCCCAGCATTTT. Its translation is CASSIKNRGSNQPQHF.

The chain has TRBV6-2 or TRBV6-3 and TRBJ2-5; D is perhaps TRBD1 (6 bases). The CDR3 consists of 13 residues. Germline V lookup: CDR1 MNHEY, CDR2 SVGEGT. Trimming stripped 2 bases from V and 11 bases from J, with 15 bases between. The CDR3 loop is CASSYVREGEQYF. The CDR3 DNA follows: TGTGCCAGCAGTTACGTACGAGAGGGGGAGCAGTACTTC.

This clonotype was picked up a small number of times. The genes are TRBV3-1 and TRBJ1-1; D may be TRBD1 (6 bases). The CDR3 has 15 residues. V was cut by 5 bases and J by 0 bases, with 13 bases left in between. Germline-derived CDR1 and CDR2 are LGHDT and YNNKEL (reference sequence). CDR3 DNA sequence: TGTGCCAGCAGCGCACCGGGACAACTGAACACTGAAGCTTTCTTT. Translated, it gives CASSAPGQLNTEAFF. The whole variable domain, remainder taken from reference TRBV3-1 and TRBJ1-1, is DTAVSQTPKYLVTQMGNDKSIKCEQNLGHDTMYWYKQDSKKFLKIMFSYNNKELIINETVPNRFSPKSPDKAHLNLHINSLELGDSAVYFCASSAPGQLNTEAFFGQGTRLTVV.

The V and J genes are TRBV6-1 and TRBJ1-1; D might be TRBD1 (5 bases). The CDR3 runs to 16 residues. The ends were cut back, 3 bases at V and 3 bases at J, with 17 bases in the middle. Germline lookup yields CDR1 MNHNS and CDR2 SASEGT. As DNA, the CDR3 is TGTGCCAGCAGTGAGTTAATTGGGGCGGCGGACACTGAAGCTTTCTTT. It specifies CASSELIGAADTEAFF.

Details on this clonotype: The junction departs from the called germline gene at one end, perhaps through a read error. The chain employs TRBV5-6 and TRBJ1-4; no clear D. This CDR3 is built from 14 residues. Germline V gives CDR1 SGHDT, CDR2 YYEEEE. CDR3 sequence: CASSLLGSNEELFF. The CDR3 coding sequence is TGTGCCAGCAGCTTGTTGGGGTCTAATGAAGAACTGTTTTTT.

The V gene is TRBV20-1, the J gene TRBJ1-5; D gene unclear. Germline V lookup: CDR1 DFQATT, CDR2 SNEGSKA (reference sequence). Trimming removed 4 bases at V and 0 bases at J, with 19 bases between. The CDR3 is 17 amino acids. This chain's CDR3 is CSAKMGPTAYSNQPQHF. The CDR3 region has the DNA TGCAGTGCTAAGATGGGCCCAACTGCCTATAGCAATCAGCCCCAGCATTTT.

The V gene is TRBV21-1, the J gene TRBJ2-1; TRBD1, as called in the table, went unchecked against the DNA. TRBV21-1 represents a pseudogene. The CDR3 totals 16 residues. CDR3 bases: TGTGCCAGCAGCCAATACAGGGGCCCGAATTACAATGAGCAGTTCTTC. Translation: CASSQYRGPNYNEQFF.

This chain links TRBV5-1 with TRBJ1-1; D is uncertain. Germline V gives CDR1 SGHRS, CDR2 YFSETQ. The CDR3 is 12 residues long. The ends were cut back, 2 bases at V and 7 bases at J, with 9 bases in the middle. The CDR3 DNA sequence: TGCGCCAGCAGCTTACCGGACCATGAAGCTTTCTTT. Translated: CASSLPDHEAFF.

The gene calls are TRBV3-1 and TRBJ2-1, with TRBD1 as a possible D gene (5 bases). V lost 3 bases and J lost 8, with 11 bases in between. The CDR3 runs to 13 residues. Germline-derived CDR1 and CDR2 are LGHDT and YNNKEL (reference sequence). The CDR3 region has the DNA TGTGCCAGCAGCCACGGTCAGGGATATGAGCAGTTCTTC. It translates to CASSHGQGYEQFF.

This clonotype was seen only a few times. The chain combines TRBV6-5 with TRBJ2-7, with D perhaps assigned TRBD1 or TRBD2 (5 bases each). Germline assignment: CDR1 MNHEY and CDR2 SVGAGI. The CDR3 extends over 12 amino acids. DNA of the CDR3: TGTGGCACGGGACGGAGCTCCTACGAGCAGTACTTC. Encoded protein: CGTGRSSYEQYF.

Points on this clonotype: A read error may explain this, as a much larger clone is one base away. The V call is TRBV6-2 or TRBV6-3, the J call TRBJ2-1, with 13 bases matching TRBD2. The J call may be mistaken, given a closer DNA end match to TRBJ2-7. This CDR3 comprises 17 residues. CDR1 MNHEY and CDR2 SVGEGT come from the germline V gene. The CDR3, as DNA: TGTGCCAGCAGTTACCCCGGACTAGCGGGGGTCTACAATGAGCAGTACTTC. Protein sequence: CASSYPGLAGVYNEQYF.